Each of the 28 T cell receptor beta chains below was sequenced from the same sample in a study of T cells after posttransplantation cyclophosphamide. Method: immunoSEQ multiplex PCR; TCRdb's copy keeps in-frame clones and lacks some. The sample was found to contain some 38,000 clones, and every one recurs. Material for sequencing was PBMCs. The source of these receptors is a man in his fifties in good health, CMV-negative, and a related stem cell transplant donor.

This clone was detected many times. The V and J genes are TRBV6-1 and TRBJ2-7, with a tentative D call TRBD2 (5 bases). The germline V gene has CDR1 MNHNS and CDR2 SASEGT. V dropped 6 bases and J dropped 3 bases, with 6 bases sitting between them. CDR3 length: 11 amino acids. The CDR3 nucleotides are TGTGCCAGCAGCGACTACTACGAGCAGTACTTC. Translation: CASSDYYEQYF.

This clone was seen at least ten times. V is TRBV21-1 and J is TRBJ1-1; the D call TRBD1 from the table was never checked on the DNA. TRBV21-1 is a pseudogene locus. The CDR3 spans 16 residues. The CDR3 protein is CASSPRTGNKNTEAFF. The CDR3 coding sequence is TGTGCCAGCAGCCCCCGGACAGGGAACAAGAACACTGAAGCTTTCTTT.

This clone was counted ten times or more. V usage is TRBV6-5 and J usage is TRBJ1-4, with TRBD1 matching 11 bases. Trimming cost V 3 bases and J 13 bases; bases outside gene matches: 7. In germline, CDR1 is MNHEY, CDR2 SVGAGI. CDR3 length: 14 amino acids. The CDR3 protein is CASSYGTGGRPLFF. Written as DNA, the CDR3 is TGTGCCAGCAGTTATGGGACAGGGGGTCGGCCACTGTTTTTT.

This clone came up many times. The V gene is TRBV6-6, the J gene TRBJ1-1, with TRBD1 identical over 7 bases. V trimming: 4 bases; J trimming: 1 base; junction bases outside the gene matches: 0. The CDR3 runs to 13 residues. Germline V gives CDR1 MNHNY, CDR2 SVGAGI (reference sequence). CDR3 nucleotide sequence: TGTGCCAGCAGTTGGACAGGGAACACTGAAGCTTTCTTT. Its protein is CASSWTGNTEAFF.

This clone was observed at least ten times. This chain uses TRBV13 with TRBJ1-2, with 9 bases identical to TRBD1. Germline CDR1 is PRHDT and CDR2 is FYEKMQ (reference sequence). The CDR3 is 14 residues long. Trimming cost V 4 bases and J 4 bases; bases outside gene matches: 4. The CDR3 loop reads CASSSQGAVYGYTF. CDR3 DNA sequence: TGTGCCAGCAGCTCACAGGGGGCCGTCTATGGCTACACCTTC.

This clone has ten or more counts. This rearrangement joins TRBV7-6 to TRBJ2-1; tentatively, D is TRBD1 (5 bases). V was cut by 6 bases and J by 0 bases, with 9 bases left in between. CDR1 and CDR2 from the germline V gene are SGHVS and FNYEAQ. The CDR3 runs to 14 residues. The CDR3 DNA is TGTGCCAGCAGAGGGGCCAGCTCCTACAATGAGCAGTTCTTC. Encoded protein: CASRGASSYNEQFF.

There are many counts of this clone. The gene calls are TRBV9 and TRBJ2-1; 11 bases are shared with TRBD2. The ends lost 5 bases at V and 0 bases at J; junction bases unmatched: 7. The CDR3 contains 17 residues. CDR1 is SGDLS, CDR2 YYNGEE, per germline. CDR3 residues: CASSASGRTNSYNEQFF. CDR3 nucleotide sequence: TGTGCCAGCAGTGCTAGCGGGAGGACCAACTCCTACAATGAGCAGTTCTTC.

This clone was recorded many times. V and J are TRBV2 and TRBJ2-1; the D is unclear. The V end lost 2 bases, the J end lost 0 bases, and 8 bases lay between the germline ends. Germline V gene sequence: CDR1 SNHLY, CDR2 FYNNEI. The length of the CDR3 is 15 residues. The CDR3 DNA is TGTGCCAGCAGTGAAACCTTGAGCTCCTACAATGAGCAGTTCTTC. Translating it yields CASSETLSSYNEQFF.

This rearrangement joins TRBV5-6 to TRBJ2-5; 10 nucleotides agree with TRBD2. Germline CDR1 SGHDT, CDR2 YYEEEE. This CDR3 region has 16 residues. J lost 4 bases, V lost 2 bases, and 8 bases had no gene match. The CDR3 DNA reads as TGTGCCAGCAGCTTAACGCTAGCGGGAGTGGGAGAGACCCAGTACTTC. Translated: CASSLTLAGVGETQYF.

This clone has ten or more counts. The chain combines TRBV4-3 with TRBJ1-6, with D perhaps matching TRBD1 (5 bases). Germline lookup yields CDR1 LGHNA and CDR2 YSLEER. The CDR3 has 16 amino acids. Trimming left V 4 bases short and J 10 bases short, with 20 bases between. CDR3: CASSRNFQGRVSPLHF. The CDR3 DNA reads as TGCGCCAGCAGCCGGAATTTTCAGGGAAGGGTGTCACCCCTCCACTTT.

This clone was recorded many times. In DNA form, the CDR3 reads TGCGCCAGCAGCCCCTCAGGGGGCGCATTTGGAAACACCATATATTTT. As protein: CASSPSGGAFGNTIYF. This chain joins TRBV4-1 and TRBJ1-3; 8 bases fit TRBD1. The V and J ends lost 4 bases and 3 bases, in that order; junction bases with no gene match: 8. This CDR3 contains 16 residues. Looked up from germline, CDR1 is MGHRA and CDR2 is YSYEKL.

There are many counts of this clone. The chain recombines TRBV19 with TRBJ1-4; 11 bases are a match to TRBD1. V trimming: 3 bases; J trimming: 8 bases; junction bases outside the gene matches: 8. Germline values: CDR1 LNHDA, CDR2 SQIVND (reference sequence). This CDR3 is 16 amino acids long. CDR3 protein: CASSILGTGGFEKLFF. For the CDR3, the DNA is TGTGCCAGTAGTATTCTTGGGACAGGGGGTTTCGAAAAACTGTTTTTT.

The chain recombines TRBV7-9 with TRBJ2-1, with 9 bases matching TRBD2. Germline CDR1 reads SEHNR; CDR2 reads FQNEAQ (reference sequence). The J segment lost 6 bases and the V segment lost 1 base, leaving 4 bases of the junction unmatched. CDR3 length: 15 residues. CDR3 loop: CASSLVASGANEQFF. CDR3 coding DNA: TGTGCCAGCAGCTTAGTGGCTAGCGGGGCCAATGAGCAGTTCTTC.

The chain joins TRBV9 to TRBJ2-1, with 8 bases that match TRBD1. J gave up 4 bases and V 4 bases, and 7 bases lay outside the gene matches. CDR1 is SGDLS, CDR2 YYNGEE, per germline. The CDR3 consists of 15 residues. The CDR3 region is CASSPRDRTYNEQFF. In DNA form, the CDR3 reads TGTGCCAGCAGCCCTCGGGACAGGACATACAATGAGCAGTTCTTC.

This clone has a count of ten or more. The chain couples TRBV5-1 to TRBJ2-7, with 8 bases aligning to TRBD2. The germline V gene has CDR1 SGHRS and CDR2 YFSETQ. CDR3 length: 13 amino acids. The V gene end was trimmed by 3 bases and the J gene end by 5 bases; junction bases not matched to a gene: 4. The CDR3 coding sequence is TGCGCCAGCAGCTACGGACTAGCCGACGAGCAGTACTTC. Its protein product is CASSYGLADEQYF. Complete variable domain (other parts from reference TRBV5-1 and TRBJ2-7): KAGVTQTPRYLIKTRGQQVTLSCSPISGHRSVSWYQQTPGQGLQFLFEYFSETQRNKGNFPGRFSGRQFSNSRSEMNVSTLELGDSALYLCASSYGLADEQYFGPGTRLTVT.

This clone has ten or more counts. V and J are TRBV5-6 and TRBJ2-5; TRBD2 might be the D (5 bases). CDR1 is SGHDT, CDR2 YYEEEE, per germline. V dropped 0 bases and J dropped 5 bases, with 11 bases sitting between them. This CDR3 contains 14 residues. The CDR3 sequence: CASSLGGFGETQYF. CDR3 bases: TGTGCCAGCAGCTTGGGCGGGTTTGGGGAGACCCAGTACTTC.

With regard to this clone: Lacking the conserved final phenylalanine or tryptophan, this CDR3 likely reflects a read error. V gene TRBV18 combines with J gene TRBJ1-2; 10 bases line up with TRBD1. Trimming took 5 bases from V and 7 from J; bases not matched to a gene: 7. The germline CDR1 and CDR2 sequences are KGHSH and LQKENI. This CDR3 is 14 amino acids long. The CDR3 reads CASSYGTGEVGYTS. The CDR3 DNA is TGTGCCAGCTCATATGGGACAGGGGAAGTTGGCTACACCTCC.

This clone was detected many times. The rearrangement uses TRBV4-2 and TRBJ2-3; D gene ambiguous. Trimming stripped 1 base from V and 1 base from J, with 6 bases between. This CDR3 spans 14 amino acids. Germline CDR1 and CDR2: LGHNA and YNFKEQ. The CDR3 nucleotides are TGTGCCAGCAGCCAAGGAAGCGGCACAGATACGCAGTATTTT. Its translation: CASSQGSGTDTQYF.

This clone was counted ten times or more. The chain recombines TRBV4-1 with TRBJ1-3; no reliable D call. The CDR3 loop spans 14 amino acids. Germline V lookup: CDR1 MGHRA, CDR2 YSYEKL. Between the trimmed V and J ends, which lost 5 bases and 0 bases, there was a span of 8 bases. CDR3 sequence (DNA): TGCGCCAGCAGCGCCGAGTCCTCTGGAAACACCATATATTTT. This translates into CASSAESSGNTIYF.

This clone showed up many times. V is TRBV10-3 and J is TRBJ2-6; TRBD1 might be the D (6 bases). The V gene lost 4 bases and the J gene lost 1 base, with 17 bases spanning the gap. CDR3 length equals 18 residues. Germline loops: CDR1 ENHRY, CDR2 SYGVKD. This chain's CDR3 is CAISGQTGLISGANVLTF. DNA of the CDR3: TGTGCCATCAGTGGACAGACAGGCCTAATATCTGGGGCCAACGTCCTGACTTTC.

This clone was observed a few times. J is TRBJ2-1 and V is TRBV7-2, with D unclear. The germline V gene encodes CDR1 SGHTA and CDR2 FQGNSA. The CDR3 runs to 15 residues. Trimming stripped 1 base from V and 0 bases from J, with 7 bases between. CDR3 in amino acids: CASSLGVSSYNEQFF. In nucleotides, the CDR3 is TGTGCCAGCAGCTTAGGCGTGAGCTCCTACAATGAGCAGTTCTTC.

This clone has ten or more counts. The chain links TRBV6-1 to TRBJ2-7, with no clear D. The CDR3 totals 14 residues. V lost 5 bases and J lost 7, with 18 bases in between. Germline-derived CDR1 and CDR2 are MNHNS and SASEGT. CDR3 sequence: CASSPLGPGWEQYF. CDR3 sequence (DNA): TGTGCCAGCAGTCCTTTGGGCCCAGGTTGGGAGCAGTACTTC.

The gene calls are TRBV27 and TRBJ2-5; 10 bases agree with TRBD2. CDR3 length: 16 residues. The V gene's germline CDR1 is MNHEY and CDR2 SMNVEV (reference sequence). With 2 bases clipped from V and 5 bases from J, the junction kept 8 bases outside the gene matches. The CDR3 reads CASSLVGLAGVETQYF. The CDR3 DNA is TGTGCCAGCAGTTTAGTCGGTCTAGCGGGAGTGGAGACCCAGTACTTC.

The chain links TRBV7-9 to TRBJ2-1; 9 bases agree with TRBD1. The CDR3 length is 14 residues. CDR1 SEHNR and CDR2 FQNEAQ come from the germline V gene (reference sequence). V dropped 5 bases and J dropped 8; count of bases not matched to a gene: 7. The CDR3 region has the DNA TGTGCCAGCAGCCTAGGGGGACAGGGCCATGAGCAGTTCTTC. This gives the protein CASSLGGQGHEQFF.

The chain is built from TRBV9 and TRBJ2-5; a weak D match, TRBD2 (6 bases). Deletions cut 4 bases from V and 5 bases from J, with 15 bases between. The CDR3 runs 14 residues. Germline V lookup: CDR1 SGDLS, CDR2 YYNGEE. The CDR3 is CASSLGGGGETQYF. CDR3 in DNA: TGTGCCAGCAGCCTCGGGGGAGGTGGCGAGACCCAGTACTTC.

This clone showed up many times. The chain links TRBV7-2 to TRBJ2-7, with D unclear. The CDR3 spans 13 residues. Per the germline V gene, CDR1 is SGHTA and CDR2 is FQGNSA. V lost 0 bases, J lost 2 bases, and 5 bases lay in between. CDR3 in amino acids: CASSLASTYEQYF. In nucleotides, the CDR3 is TGTGCCAGCAGCTTAGCATCCACCTACGAGCAGTACTTC. The whole variable domain, filled in from reference TRBV7-2 and TRBJ2-7, reads GAGVSQSPSNKVTEKGKDVELRCDPISGHTALYWYRQSLGQGLEFLIYFQGNSAPDKSGLPSDRFSAERTGGSVSTLTIQRTQQEDSAVYLCASSLASTYEQYFGPGTRLTVT.

This clone was recorded at least ten times. The chain is built from TRBV6-6 and TRBJ1-1; 8 nucleotides match TRBD1. The CDR3 is 16 residues long. Germline V gene data show CDR1 as MNHNY and CDR2 as SVGAGI (reference sequence). V lost 7 bases, J lost 0 bases, and 10 bases stayed unmatched. The DNA for the CDR3 is TGTGCCAGCATCCCCGGACAGGGTGGGATGAACACTGAAGCTTTCTTT. Its protein product is CASIPGQGGMNTEAFF.

This clone was picked up many times. This chain uses TRBV19 with TRBJ2-7; D uncertain. V lost 6 bases and J lost 6, with 12 bases in between. Germline values: CDR1 LNHDA, CDR2 SQIVND (reference sequence). CDR3 length: 12 amino acids. CDR3 nucleotides: TGTGCCAGTAGCCCAATTGGCTCCGAGCAGTACTTC. Its protein is CASSPIGSEQYF.